A single sample is the source of the 25 T cell receptor beta chains below, sequenced in a study of blood T cell repertoires in COVID-19 (TCRdb year 2020). The library relied on the immunoSEQ multiplex PCR assay. The source is immuneACCESS, and TCRdb retained only in-frame sequences with V and J called. Part of the clones is not carried over; for the studies checked, unresolved V genes explain less than half of this, and the remainder is unexplained. Within this sample are about 280,000 clones, with about four fifths of them counted one time only. The ten biggest clones cover approximately 5% of the sample. The sequencing input was PBMCs or T cells enriched from blood (not recorded which). These receptors all stem from a man aged 35 to 55 who had been exposed to COVID-19.

The chain combines TRBV7-9 with TRBJ2-2; possible D gene TRBD2, 5 bases. The CDR3 is made up of 15 amino acids. Germline V CDR1 and CDR2: SEHNR, FQNEAQ (reference sequence). V dropped 1 base and J dropped 13 bases, with 19 bases sitting between them. The CDR3 is CASSLVDLRSEGLFF. In DNA, the CDR3 is TGTGCCAGCAGCTTAGTGGACTTACGTTCTGAGGGGCTGTTTTTT. The full variable domain, in which reference TRBV7-9 and TRBJ2-2 provide the parts outside the CDR3, is DTGVSQNPRHKITKRGQNVTFRCDPISEHNRLYWYRQTLGQGPEFLTYFQNEAQLEKSRLLSDRFSAERPKGSFSTLEIQRTEQGDSAMYLCASSLVDLRSEGLFFGEGSRLTVL.

With regard to this clone: Other DNA sequences in this specimen translate into the identical CDR3. The V and J genes are TRBV9 and TRBJ1-3; D may be TRBD1 (5 bases). CDR3 length: 13 amino acids. Germline V gene sequence: CDR1 SGDLS, CDR2 YYNGEE. Between the trimmed V and J ends, which lost 2 bases and 7 bases, there was a span of 10 bases. Here the CDR3 reads CASSVEQGNTIYF. The CDR3 DNA sequence: TGTGCCAGCAGCGTGGAGCAGGGCAACACCATATATTTT. Supplemented by reference TRBV9 and TRBJ1-3, the full variable domain reads DSGVTQTPKHLITATGQRVTLRCSPRSGDLSVYWYQQSLDQGLQFLIQYYNGEERAKGNILERFSAQQFPDLHSELNLSSLELGDSALYFCASSVEQGNTIYFGEGSWLTVV.

This chain uses TRBV9 with TRBJ2-3; D possibly corresponds to TRBD1 (5 bases). Germline lookup yields CDR1 SGDLS and CDR2 YYNGEE. The length of the CDR3 is 16 residues. V gave up 2 bases and J gave up 2 bases, with 15 bases separating them. CDR3 coding DNA: TGTGCCAGCAGCGTTAACACAGGATCTATCACAGATACGCAGTATTTT. It specifies CASSVNTGSITDTQYF.

This clone was detected only once. This chain uses TRBV6-5 with TRBJ2-3; D is perhaps TRBD1 (5 bases). The CDR3 covers 13 residues. Germline values: CDR1 MNHEY, CDR2 SVGAGI. Trimming left V 6 bases short and J 1 base short, with 8 bases between. The CDR3 nucleotides read TGTGCCAGCAGAAAACAGGGCACAGATACGCAGTATTTT. Its protein product is CASRKQGTDTQYF.

The chain is built from TRBV9 and TRBJ2-5, with TRBD1 identical over 7 bases. Germline CDR1 reads SGDLS; CDR2 reads YYNGEE. The CDR3 extends over 13 amino acids. V gave up 3 bases and J gave up 2 bases; unmatched junction bases: 1. In nucleotides, the CDR3 is TGTGCCAGCAGCGGACAGGGACAAGAGACCCAGTACTTC. Protein: CASSGQGQETQYF.

The CDR3 protein is CASSGVRGLVNTEAFF. The CDR3 region has the DNA TGTGCCAGCAGTGGGGTAAGGGGGCTTGTGAACACTGAAGCTTTCTTT. The chain has TRBV2 and TRBJ1-1; TRBD1 matches 7 bases. The CDR3 loop spans 16 amino acids. Looked up from germline, CDR1 is SNHLY and CDR2 is FYNNEI. V was pared by 4 bases and J by 0 bases, with 8 bases of the junction left unmatched.

CDR3 sequence (DNA): TGTGCCAGCAGCCCCTCCACCAGCGTCGAGCAGTTCTTC. Its protein is CASSPSTSVEQFF. The chain uses TRBV28 and TRBJ2-1; D not certain. Germline V gene data show CDR1 as MDHEN and CDR2 as SYDVKM. CDR3 length: 13 amino acids. Trimming pared 6 bases from V and 10 bases from J, leaving 16 bases between.

The J gene is TRBJ2-7, the V gene TRBV18; 10 nucleotides line up with TRBD2. Trimming at V came to 2 bases and at J to 7 bases, leaving 20 bases not matched to a gene. The length of the CDR3 is 19 residues. The germline gives CDR1 KGHSH, CDR2 LQKENI. CDR3 sequence (DNA): TGTGCCAGCTCACCATTGAGCCTAGCGGGAGTTAGGGGCCCGCGTGAGCAGTACTTC. This gives the protein CASSPLSLAGVRGPREQYF.

This rearrangement joins TRBV29-1 to TRBJ2-2; D may be TRBD1 (5 bases). Trimming removed 3 bases at V and 7 bases at J, with 15 bases between. The V gene's germline CDR1 is SQVTM and CDR2 ANQGSEA. This CDR3 has 14 amino acids. The CDR3 DNA is TGCAGCGTTGATTATGGCAGGGTTGGCGGGGAGCTGTTTTTT. Encoded protein: CSVDYGRVGGELFF.

The chain carries TRBV7-9 and TRBJ1-2; 7 nucleotides agree with TRBD1. Germline lookup yields CDR1 SEHNR and CDR2 FQNEAQ (reference sequence). CDR3 length: 15 residues. V lost 5 bases and J lost 8; bases outside the gene matches: 14. The CDR3 loop is CASSQGLGQSLGYTF. The DNA for the CDR3 is TGTGCCAGCAGCCAAGGGCTGGGACAGTCGCTCGGCTACACCTTC. The full variable domain, rest sourced from reference TRBV7-9 and TRBJ1-2, is DTGVSQNPRHKITKRGQNVTFRCDPISEHNRLYWYRQTLGQGPEFLTYFQNEAQLEKSRLLSDRFSAERPKGSFSTLEIQRTEQGDSAMYLCASSQGLGQSLGYTFGSGTRLTVV.

The V gene is TRBV21-1, the J gene TRBJ1-2; TRBD1, the table's D call, was not compared with the DNA. TRBV21-1 corresponds to a pseudogene. The CDR3 loop spans 12 amino acids. CDR3 region: CAYRRKTYGYTF. CDR3 DNA: TGTGCCTACAGACGCAAGACCTATGGCTACACCTTC.

This chain uses TRBV27 with TRBJ2-1; D remains unclear. This CDR3 contains 12 residues. From germline, CDR1 is MNHEY and CDR2 SMNVEV (reference sequence). The V gene lost 5 bases and the J gene lost 7 bases, with 9 bases spanning the gap. The CDR3 nucleotides read TGTGCCAGCAGTGACACCCGGAATGAGCAGTTCTTC. Translation gives CASSDTRNEQFF.

V and J are TRBV2 and TRBJ1-5, with D hard to call. Between the trimmed V and J ends, which lost 2 bases and 5 bases, there was a span of 10 bases. The CDR3 totals 14 residues. CDR1 is SNHLY and CDR2 is FYNNEI in the germline V gene. The CDR3, as DNA: TGTGCCAGCAGTGAAATATCAGGATATCAGCCCCAGCATTTT. Translation gives CASSEISGYQPQHF.

V usage is TRBV6-1 and J usage is TRBJ2-1; the match to TRBD2 covers 13 bases. CDR1 and CDR2 from the germline V gene are MNHNS and SASEGT. V trimming: 4 bases; J trimming: 5 bases; junction bases outside the gene matches: 5. The CDR3 has 16 amino acids. The CDR3 reads CASSGTSGRVDNEQFF. The CDR3 coding sequence is TGTGCCAGCAGTGGTACTAGCGGGAGGGTCGACAATGAGCAGTTCTTC.

The rearrangement uses TRBV4-2 and TRBJ2-1; no clear D. Deletions cut 0 bases from V and 2 bases from J, with 5 bases between. The CDR3 spans 14 residues. Germline V gene sequence: CDR1 LGHNA, CDR2 YNFKEQ. DNA of the CDR3: TGTGCCAGCAGCCAAGACCGGGCCTACAATGAGCAGTTCTTC. It encodes CASSQDRAYNEQFF.

This sequence joins TRBV6-5 and TRBJ1-2; 10 nucleotides line up with TRBD1. This CDR3 is built from 14 residues. Germline assignment: CDR1 MNHEY and CDR2 SVGAGI. The V and J ends lost 6 bases and 4 bases, in that order; junction bases with no gene match: 5. The CDR3 coding sequence is TGTGCCAGCAGGCACCGGGACAGGGGCTATGGCTACACCTTC. Amino acid sequence: CASRHRDRGYGYTF.

V usage is TRBV6-5 and J usage is TRBJ1-3, with D uncertain. Germline CDR1 MNHEY, CDR2 SVGAGI. The CDR3 has 14 amino acids. The V and J ends lost 2 bases and 4 bases respectively, with 9 bases between them. Here the CDR3 reads CASSYQPEGNTIYF. The CDR3 region has the DNA TGTGCCAGCAGTTACCAGCCGGAGGGAAACACCATATATTTT.

This clone came up a few times. The V and J genes are TRBV7-8 and TRBJ2-4; 10 bases align to TRBD1. CDR1 is SGHVS, CDR2 FQNEAQ, per germline. This CDR3 has 19 residues. J lost 0 bases, V lost 3 bases, and 11 bases had no gene match. The CDR3 DNA reads as TGTGCCAGCAGCTTCTGGGGGGACAGGGGATTTAGAGCCAAAAACATTCAGTACTTC. Amino acids: CASSFWGDRGFRAKNIQYF.

The chain links TRBV28 to TRBJ1-2, with D tentatively TRBD1 (5 bases). Trimming removed 7 bases from V and 4 bases from J, with 22 bases in between. The CDR3 length is 16 residues. Germline CDR1 is MDHEN and CDR2 is SYDVKM. CDR3 sequence reads: CASIPGVAGEFYGYTF. The CDR3 nucleotides read TGTGCCAGCATTCCCGGTGTTGCGGGGGAATTCTATGGCTACACCTTC.

This chain links TRBV9 with TRBJ1-1; TRBD1 agrees at 8 bases. This CDR3 region has 13 residues. V shed 2 bases and J 10 bases; nucleotides not matched to a gene: 7. CDR1 is SGDLS and CDR2 is YYNGEE in the germline V gene. CDR3 DNA sequence: TGTGCCAGCAGCGTCGGACAGGGTTCCTTAGCTTTCTTT. It codes for CASSVGQGSLAFF.

A single count supports this clone. This chain uses TRBV19 with TRBJ1-4, with D tentatively TRBD1 (5 bases). The germline V and J ends were trimmed by 4 bases and 3 bases, with 12 bases remaining between them. CDR1 and CDR2 from the germline V gene are LNHDA and SQIVND (reference sequence). The CDR3 is made up of 15 amino acids. The CDR3 DNA reads TGTGCCAGTAGTACCTTCGGAGGGGCTAATGAAAAACTGTTTTTT. This gives the protein CASSTFGGANEKLFF. Full variable domain (remainder filled in from reference TRBV19 and TRBJ1-4): DGGITQSPKYLFRKEGQNVTLSCEQNLNHDAMYWYRQDPGQGLRLIYYSQIVNDFQKGDIAEGYSVSREKKESFPLTVTSAQKNPTAFYLCASSTFGGANEKLFFGSGTQLSVL.

The chain is built from TRBV7-2 and TRBJ2-7; 11 bases are a match to TRBD2. CDR1 is SGHTA, CDR2 FQGNSA, per germline. Trimming took 3 bases from V and 4 from J; bases not matched to a gene: 5. CDR3 length equals 15 residues. CDR3 amino acids: CASSFSGRAGYEQYF. CDR3 DNA: TGTGCCAGCAGCTTTAGCGGGAGGGCCGGTTACGAGCAGTACTTC. Drawing the rest from reference TRBV7-2 and TRBJ2-7, the complete variable domain is GAGVSQSPSNKVTEKGKDVELRCDPISGHTALYWYRQSLGQGLEFLIYFQGNSAPDKSGLPSDRFSAERTGGSVSTLTIQRTQQEDSAVYLCASSFSGRAGYEQYFGPGTRLTVT.

This clone showed up just once. The V gene is TRBV4-2, the J gene TRBJ2-7; D might be TRBD2 (5 bases). Germline CDR1 LGHNA, CDR2 YNFKEQ. This CDR3 has 15 amino acids. Between the trimmed V and J ends, which lost 5 bases and 6 bases, there was a span of 20 bases. In nucleotides, the CDR3 is TGTGCCAGCAGCTTATCAAGGAGGACTCCCGGCGAGCAGTACTTC. Protein product: CASSLSRRTPGEQYF.

The chain recombines TRBV18 with TRBJ1-6, with D perhaps matching TRBD1 (6 bases). Germline CDR1 KGHSH, CDR2 LQKENI. There are 11 residues in the CDR3. V was shortened by 6 bases and J by 14 bases, with 11 bases between the two germline ends. CDR3 bases: TGTGCCAGCTCCAAGGGGGACGCCCTCCACTTT. Its translation: CASSKGDALHF.

The chain recombines TRBV6-5 with TRBJ1-1, with no clear D. CDR1 and CDR2 from the germline V gene are MNHEY and SVGAGI. This CDR3 has 13 residues. V was shortened by 0 bases and J by 6 bases, with 8 bases between the two germline ends. CDR3 in DNA: TGTGCCAGCAGTTACTCGATTGAGGCTGAAGCTTTCTTT. Its protein is CASSYSIEAEAFF.